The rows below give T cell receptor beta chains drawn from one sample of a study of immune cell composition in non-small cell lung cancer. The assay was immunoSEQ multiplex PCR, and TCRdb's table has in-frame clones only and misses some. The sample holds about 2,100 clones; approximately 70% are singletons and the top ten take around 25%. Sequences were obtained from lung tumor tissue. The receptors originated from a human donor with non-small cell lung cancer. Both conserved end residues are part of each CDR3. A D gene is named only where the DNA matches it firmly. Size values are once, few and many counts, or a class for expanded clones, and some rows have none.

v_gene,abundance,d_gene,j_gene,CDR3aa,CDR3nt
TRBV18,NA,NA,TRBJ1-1,CASSVTQGSTEAFF,TGTGCCAGCTCGGTCACCCAGGGGAGCACTGAAGCTTTCTTT
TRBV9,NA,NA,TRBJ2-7,CASSVVGGDEQYF,TGTGCCAGCAGCGTAGTAGGAGGGGACGAGCAGTACTTC
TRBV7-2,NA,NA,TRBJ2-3,CASRSGTGADTQYF,TGTGCCAGCAGGTCTGGGACTGGGGCAGATACGCAGTATTTT
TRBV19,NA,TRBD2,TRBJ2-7,CASSPGTGGFYEQYF,TGTGCCAGTAGCCCCGGGACGGGAGGATTCTACGAGCAGTACTTC
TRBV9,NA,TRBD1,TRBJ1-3,CASSADTLLEGQGLSGNTIYF,TGTGCCAGCAGCGCTGATACCCTCTTGGAGGGACAGGGTCTTTCGGGAAACACCATATATTTT
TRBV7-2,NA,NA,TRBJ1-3,CASRSGGDSGNTIYF,TGTGCCAGCAGGTCTGGGGGGGACTCTGGAAACACCATATATTTT
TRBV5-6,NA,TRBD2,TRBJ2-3,CASSSRLAGGGDTQYF,TGTGCCAGCAGCTCCAGATTAGCGGGAGGCGGAGATACGCAGTATTTT
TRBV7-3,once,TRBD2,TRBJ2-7,CASSLTGGGIYEQYF,TGTGCCAGCAGCTTAACTGGCGGGGGGATCTACGAGCAGTACTTC
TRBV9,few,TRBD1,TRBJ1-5,CASSFGQGEQPQHF,TGTGCCAGCAGCTTCGGACAGGGAGAACAGCCCCAGCATTTT
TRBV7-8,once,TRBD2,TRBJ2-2,CASSPALVSGRILTGELFF,TGTGCCAGCAGCCCGGCGCTGGTTAGCGGGAGGATCCTCACCGGGGAGCTGTTTTTT
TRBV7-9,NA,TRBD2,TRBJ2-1,CAGGGATSGGSYNEQFF,TGTGCCGGAGGGGGGGCGACTAGCGGGGGCTCCTACAATGAGCAGTTCTTC
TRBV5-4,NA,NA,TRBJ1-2,CASSLIGAAYGYTF,TGTGCCAGCAGCTTGATAGGGGCAGCCTATGGCTACACCTTC
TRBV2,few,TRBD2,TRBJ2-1,CASTGLARYEQFF,TGTGCCAGCACGGGACTAGCGAGGTATGAGCAGTTCTTC
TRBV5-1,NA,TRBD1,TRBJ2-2,CASSWEWDRGQPGELFF,TGCGCCAGCAGCTGGGAGTGGGACAGGGGGCAACCCGGGGAGCTGTTTTTT
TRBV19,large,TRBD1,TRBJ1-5,CASSIGTGGLSNQPQHF,TGTGCCAGTAGTATAGGGACAGGGGGTTTGAGTAATCAGCCCCAGCATTTT
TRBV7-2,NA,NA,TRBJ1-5,CASSVATGSNQPQHF,TGTGCCAGCAGCGTCGCTACAGGTAGCAATCAGCCCCAGCATTTT
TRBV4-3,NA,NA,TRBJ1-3,CASSQDTLGGNTIYF,TGCGCCAGCAGCCAAGACACCCTCGGGGGTAACACCATATATTTT
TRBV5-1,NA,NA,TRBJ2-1,CASSLGAVTHNEQFF,TGCGCCAGCAGCTTGGGAGCGGTTACCCACAATGAGCAGTTCTTC
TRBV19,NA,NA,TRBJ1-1,CASSMNTGALNTEAFF,TGTGCCAGTAGTATGAACACAGGCGCCCTGAACACTGAAGCTTTCTTT
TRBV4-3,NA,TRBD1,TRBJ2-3,CASSLEDRGATDTQYF,TGCGCCAGCAGCCTAGAGGACAGGGGAGCCACAGATACGCAGTATTTT
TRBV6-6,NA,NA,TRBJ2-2,CASSIQETNTGELFF,TGTGCCAGCAGTATACAGGAGACGAACACCGGGGAGCTGTTTTTT
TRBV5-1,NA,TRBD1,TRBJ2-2,CASSWDSLTGELFF,TGCGCCAGCAGCTGGGACAGCCTCACCGGGGAGCTGTTTTTT
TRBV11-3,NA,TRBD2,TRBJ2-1,CASSIGTSGIYNEQFF,TGTGCCAGCAGCATCGGGACTAGCGGGATCTACAATGAGCAGTTCTTC
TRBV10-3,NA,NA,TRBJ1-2,CAISESLGHAFYGYTF,TGTGCCATCAGTGAGTCGTTGGGACATGCTTTCTATGGCTACACCTTC
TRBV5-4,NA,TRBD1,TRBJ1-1,CASSLPGTGRGINTEAFF,TGTGCCAGCAGCTTGCCAGGGACAGGACGGGGCATCAACACTGAAGCTTTCTTT
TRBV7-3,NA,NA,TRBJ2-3,CASSYPPGGRRTDTQYF,TGTGCCAGCAGCTACCCCCCGGGCGGGCGGCGCACAGATACGCAGTATTTT
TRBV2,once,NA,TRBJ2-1,CASSEAGRYYNEQFF,TGTGCCAGCAGTGAAGCGGGCAGGTATTACAATGAGCAGTTCTTC
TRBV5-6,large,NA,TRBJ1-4,CASSLNRLATNEKLFF,TGTGCCAGCAGCTTGAACAGGTTGGCAACTAATGAAAAACTGTTTTTT
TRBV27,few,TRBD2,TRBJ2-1,CASSYLAGVVGEQFF,TGTGCCAGCAGTTATCTAGCGGGAGTCGTCGGTGAGCAGTTCTTC
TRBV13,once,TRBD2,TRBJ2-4,CASSPGLADNIQYF,TGTGCCAGCAGCCCGGGACTAGCGGACAACATTCAGTACTTC
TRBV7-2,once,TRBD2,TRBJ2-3,CASSSGLAGAPDTQYF,TGTGCCAGCAGCTCCGGACTAGCGGGAGCTCCAGATACGCAGTATTTT